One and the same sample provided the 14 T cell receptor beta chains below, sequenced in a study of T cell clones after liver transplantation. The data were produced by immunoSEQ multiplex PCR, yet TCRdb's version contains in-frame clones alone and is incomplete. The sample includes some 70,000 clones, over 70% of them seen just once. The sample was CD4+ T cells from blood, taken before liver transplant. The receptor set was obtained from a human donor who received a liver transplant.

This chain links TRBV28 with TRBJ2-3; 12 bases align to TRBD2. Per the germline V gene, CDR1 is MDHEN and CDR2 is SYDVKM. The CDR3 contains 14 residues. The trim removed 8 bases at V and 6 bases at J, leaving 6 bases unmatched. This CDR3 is CASLLAGGVDTQYF. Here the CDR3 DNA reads TGTGCCAGCCTTCTAGCGGGGGGGGTTGATACGCAGTATTTT.

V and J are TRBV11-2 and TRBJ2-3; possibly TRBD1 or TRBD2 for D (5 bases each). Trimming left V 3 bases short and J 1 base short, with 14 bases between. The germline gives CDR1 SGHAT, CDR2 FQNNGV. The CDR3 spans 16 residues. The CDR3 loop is CASSFLGGGGTDTQYF. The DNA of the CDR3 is TGTGCCAGCAGCTTTCTAGGTGGGGGAGGCACAGATACGCAGTATTTT.

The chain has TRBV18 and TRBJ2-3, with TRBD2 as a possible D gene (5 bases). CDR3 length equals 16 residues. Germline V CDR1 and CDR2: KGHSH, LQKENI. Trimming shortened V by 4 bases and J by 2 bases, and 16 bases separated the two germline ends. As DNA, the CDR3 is TGTGCCAGCTCACATAGTTTAGGACTTCTCACAGATACGCAGTATTTT. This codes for CASSHSLGLLTDTQYF. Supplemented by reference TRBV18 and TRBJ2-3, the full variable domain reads NAGVMQNPRHLVRRRGQEARLRCSPMKGHSHVYWYRQLPEEGLKFMVYLQKENIIDESGMPKERFSAEFPKEGPSILRIQQVVRGDSAAYFCASSHSLGLLTDTQYFGPGTRLTVL.

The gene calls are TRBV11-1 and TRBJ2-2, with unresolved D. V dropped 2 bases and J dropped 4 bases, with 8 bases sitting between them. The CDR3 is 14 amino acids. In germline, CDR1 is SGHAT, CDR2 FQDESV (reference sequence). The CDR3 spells CASSLTFSTGELFF. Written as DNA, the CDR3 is TGTGCCAGCAGCTTAACGTTTTCCACCGGGGAGCTGTTTTTT.

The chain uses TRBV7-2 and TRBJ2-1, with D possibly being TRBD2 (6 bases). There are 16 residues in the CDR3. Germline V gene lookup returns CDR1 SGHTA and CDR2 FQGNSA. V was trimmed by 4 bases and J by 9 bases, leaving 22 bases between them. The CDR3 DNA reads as TGTGCCAGCAGCTCCCAGCCGGGAGTTGGTGGCGGTGAGCAGTTCTTC. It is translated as CASSSQPGVGGGEQFF. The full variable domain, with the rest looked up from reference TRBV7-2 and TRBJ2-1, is GAGVSQSPSNKVTEKGKDVELRCDPISGHTALYWYRQSLGQGLEFLIYFQGNSAPDKSGLPSDRFSAERTGGSVSTLTIQRTQQEDSAVYLCASSSQPGVGGGEQFFGPGTRLTVL.

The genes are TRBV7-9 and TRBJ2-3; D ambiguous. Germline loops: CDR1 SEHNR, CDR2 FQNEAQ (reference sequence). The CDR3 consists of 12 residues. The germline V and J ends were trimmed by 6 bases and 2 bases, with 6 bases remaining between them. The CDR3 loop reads CASSPDTDTQYF. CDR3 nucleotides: TGTGCCAGCAGTCCAGACACAGATACGCAGTATTTT.

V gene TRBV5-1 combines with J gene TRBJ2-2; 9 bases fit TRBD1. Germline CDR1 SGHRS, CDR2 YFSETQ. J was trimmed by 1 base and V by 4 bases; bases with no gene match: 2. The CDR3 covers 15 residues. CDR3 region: CASSTGQGNTGELFF. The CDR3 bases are TGCGCCAGCAGCACGGGACAGGGGAACACCGGGGAGCTGTTTTTT.

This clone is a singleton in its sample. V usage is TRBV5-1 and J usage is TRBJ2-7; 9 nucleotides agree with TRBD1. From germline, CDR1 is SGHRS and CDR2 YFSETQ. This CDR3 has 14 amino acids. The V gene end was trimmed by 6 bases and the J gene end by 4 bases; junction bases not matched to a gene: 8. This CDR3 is CASIPGTGPYEQYF. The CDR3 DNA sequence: TGCGCCAGCATCCCCGGGACAGGGCCATACGAGCAGTACTTC.

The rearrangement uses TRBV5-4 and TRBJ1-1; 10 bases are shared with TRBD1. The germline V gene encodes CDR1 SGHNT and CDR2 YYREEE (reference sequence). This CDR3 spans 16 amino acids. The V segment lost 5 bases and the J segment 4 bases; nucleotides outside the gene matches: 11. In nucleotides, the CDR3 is TGTGCCAGCAGACTCGACAGGGGGCGCGTATCCACTGAAGCTTTCTTT. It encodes CASRLDRGRVSTEAFF.

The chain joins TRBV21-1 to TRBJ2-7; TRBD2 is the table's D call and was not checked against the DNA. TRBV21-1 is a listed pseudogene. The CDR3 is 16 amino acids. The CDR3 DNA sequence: TGTGCCAACCTTTTTGAGGGACTTCCGAGCTCCTACGAGCAGTACTTC. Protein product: CANLFEGLPSSYEQYF.

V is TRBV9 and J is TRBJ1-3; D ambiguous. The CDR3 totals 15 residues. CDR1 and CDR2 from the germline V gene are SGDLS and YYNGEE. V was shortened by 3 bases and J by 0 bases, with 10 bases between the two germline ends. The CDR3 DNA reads TGTGCCAGCAGCGGACCAGCGAGCTCTGGAAACACCATATATTTT. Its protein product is CASSGPASSGNTIYF.

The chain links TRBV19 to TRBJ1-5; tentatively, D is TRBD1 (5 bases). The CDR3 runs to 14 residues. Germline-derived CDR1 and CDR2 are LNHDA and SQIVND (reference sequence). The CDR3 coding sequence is TGTGGGTCTTGGGGGGGATATAGCAATCAGCCCCAGCATTTT. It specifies CGSWGGYSNQPQHF.

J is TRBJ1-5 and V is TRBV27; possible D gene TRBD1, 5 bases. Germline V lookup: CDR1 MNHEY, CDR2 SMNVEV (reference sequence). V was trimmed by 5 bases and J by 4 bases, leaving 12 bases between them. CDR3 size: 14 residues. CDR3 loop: CASSGTGGNQPQHF. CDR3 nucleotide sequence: TGTGCCAGCAGTGGGACGGGGGGGAATCAGCCCCAGCATTTT.

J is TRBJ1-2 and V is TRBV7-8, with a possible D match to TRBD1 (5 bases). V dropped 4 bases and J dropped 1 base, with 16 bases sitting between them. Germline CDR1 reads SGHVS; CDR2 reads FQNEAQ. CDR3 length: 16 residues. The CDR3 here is CASSSQHQGGNYGYTF. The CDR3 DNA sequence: TGTGCCAGCAGCTCACAGCACCAGGGAGGTAACTATGGCTACACCTTC.